A single sample gave rise to the 3 T cell receptor beta chains below, sequenced in a study of T cells expressing NK-cell markers. TCRdb processed the 5' RACE reads again and assigns one entry to each CDR3 protein, with no DNA. This repertoire comprises 250,000 to 300,000 distinct CDR3 sequences; its ten largest clones make up around 0.4%. What was sequenced was blood T cells: a sorted CD56 or NKG2C T cell subset, CD4+ or CD8+ T cells, or bulk PBMC T cells (not recorded which). The receptors here all came from a young man in good health.

The chain has TRBV29-1 and TRBJ1-1; the TCRdb call, TRBD1, lacks DNA for checking. This CDR3 region has 15 residues. Germline CDR1 SQVTM, CDR2 ANQGSEA. The CDR3 region is CSANPKGAGTTEAFF.

The chain is built from TRBV29-1 and TRBJ2-1; checking the TCRdb D call of TRBD1 is not possible without DNA. CDR3 length equals 13 residues. Germline V gives CDR1 SQVTM, CDR2 ANQGSEA. CDR3 in amino acids: CSAQGQVTNEQFF.

CDR3 region: CAISDSTEDTQYF. The chain is built from TRBV10-3 and TRBJ2-3. The V gene's germline CDR1 is ENHRY and CDR2 SYGVKD. The CDR3 loop spans 13 amino acids.